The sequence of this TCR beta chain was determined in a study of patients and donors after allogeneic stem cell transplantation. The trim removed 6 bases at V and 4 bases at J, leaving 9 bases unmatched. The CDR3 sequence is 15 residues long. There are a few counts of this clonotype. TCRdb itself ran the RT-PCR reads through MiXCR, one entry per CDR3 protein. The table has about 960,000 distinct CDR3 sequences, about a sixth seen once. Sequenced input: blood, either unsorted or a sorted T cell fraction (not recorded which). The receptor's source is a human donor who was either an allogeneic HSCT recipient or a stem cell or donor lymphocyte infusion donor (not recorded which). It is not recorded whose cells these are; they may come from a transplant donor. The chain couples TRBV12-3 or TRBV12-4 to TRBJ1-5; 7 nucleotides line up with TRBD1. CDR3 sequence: CASRKDRFLNQPQHF. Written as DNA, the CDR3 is TGTGCCAGCAGGAAGGACAGGTTTTTAAATCAGCCCCAGCATTTT.